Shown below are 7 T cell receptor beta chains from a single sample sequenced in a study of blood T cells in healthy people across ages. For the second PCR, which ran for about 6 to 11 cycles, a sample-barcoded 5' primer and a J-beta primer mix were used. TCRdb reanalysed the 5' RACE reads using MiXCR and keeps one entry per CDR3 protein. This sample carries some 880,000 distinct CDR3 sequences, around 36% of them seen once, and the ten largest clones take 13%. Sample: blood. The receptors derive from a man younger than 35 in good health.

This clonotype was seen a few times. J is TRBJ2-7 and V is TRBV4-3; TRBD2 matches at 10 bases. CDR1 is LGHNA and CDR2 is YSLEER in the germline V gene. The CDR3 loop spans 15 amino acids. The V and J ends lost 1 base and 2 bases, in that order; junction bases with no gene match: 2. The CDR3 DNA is TGCGCCAGCAGCCAAGGTAGCGGGGGGACCTACGAGCAGTACTTC. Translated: CASSQGSGGTYEQYF.

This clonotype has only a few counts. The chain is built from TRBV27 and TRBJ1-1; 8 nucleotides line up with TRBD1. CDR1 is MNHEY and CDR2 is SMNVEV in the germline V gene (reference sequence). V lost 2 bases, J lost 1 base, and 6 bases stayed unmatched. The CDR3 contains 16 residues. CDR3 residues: CASSLAYRGSNTEAFF. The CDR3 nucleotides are TGTGCCAGCAGTTTAGCGTACAGGGGGTCGAACACTGAAGCTTTCTTT.

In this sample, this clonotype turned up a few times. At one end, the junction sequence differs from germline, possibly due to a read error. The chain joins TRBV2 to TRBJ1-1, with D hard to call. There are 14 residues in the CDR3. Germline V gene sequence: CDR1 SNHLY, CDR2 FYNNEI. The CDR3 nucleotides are TGTGCCAGCAGTCTCACTCGTTCCGACACTGAGGCTTTCTTT. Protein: CASSLTRSDTEAFF.

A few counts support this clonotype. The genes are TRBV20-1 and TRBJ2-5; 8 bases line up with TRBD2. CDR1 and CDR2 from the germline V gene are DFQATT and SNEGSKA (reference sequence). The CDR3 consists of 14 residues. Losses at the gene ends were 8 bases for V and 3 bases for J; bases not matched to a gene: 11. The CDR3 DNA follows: TGCAGTATATTTATAGTCGGGGGGGAAGAGACCCAGTACTTC. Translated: CSIFIVGGEETQYF.

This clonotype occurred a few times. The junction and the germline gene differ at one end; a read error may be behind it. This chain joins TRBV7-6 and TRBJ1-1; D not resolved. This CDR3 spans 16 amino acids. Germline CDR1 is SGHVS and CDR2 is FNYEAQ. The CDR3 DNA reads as TGTGCCAGCACCTTAAATAGCGGGGTACCTAAAGGTGAAGCTTTCTTT. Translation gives CASTLNSGVPKGEAFF.

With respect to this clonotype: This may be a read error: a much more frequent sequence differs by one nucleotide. The CDR3 nucleotides read TGTGCCAGCAGTTTGGCGGGGTCAACGTCGGATGCGCAGTATTTT. Translation gives CASSLAGSTSDAQYF. The chain combines TRBV12-3 or TRBV12-4 with TRBJ2-3; D may be TRBD2 (6 bases). The CDR3 contains 15 residues. Trimming cost V 3 bases and J 10 bases, with 20 bases left between them.

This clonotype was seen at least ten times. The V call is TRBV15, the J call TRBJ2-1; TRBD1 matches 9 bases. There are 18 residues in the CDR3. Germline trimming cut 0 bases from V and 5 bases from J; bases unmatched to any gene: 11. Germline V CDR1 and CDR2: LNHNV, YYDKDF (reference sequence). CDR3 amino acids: CATSRDMTGGLRDNEQFF. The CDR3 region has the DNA TGTGCCACCAGCAGAGATATGACAGGGGGTCTCAGGGACAATGAGCAGTTCTTC.